The T cell receptor beta chain described here comes from a study of blood T cell repertoires in COVID-19. Study-wide context: COVID-19 samples from acute and convalescent phases originated in the United States, Italy and Spain. Sources were T cells, B-cell-depleted T cells, or PBMCs; the material itself was cDNA or gDNA.

Original methodology: By means of reference gene primer amplification, nucleated cell counts were estimated. Data came from immunoSEQ multiplex PCR; TCRdb stores just in-frame clones and leaves some out. D and trimming were read from the DNA, whereas the V and J calls and clone size are those reported in that table. The sample holds 130,000 or so clones, around 63% seen once. In this sample, this clone turned up once. The identical CDR3 is also encoded by other nucleotide sequences in the sample. The source material was peripheral blood. This TCR came from an older woman with acute or convalescent COVID-19.

The CDR3 DNA is TGCGCCAGCAGCCCGGACAGGGGATATGGCTACACCTTC. Translated: CASSPDRGYGYTF. V gene TRBV4-3 combines with J gene TRBJ1-2; TRBD1 agrees at 9 bases. J lost 5 bases, V lost 4 bases, and 2 bases had no gene match. Germline V gene lookup returns CDR1 LGHNA and CDR2 YSLEER. The CDR3 loop spans 13 amino acids.